This TCR beta chain stems from a study of blood T cells in healthy people across ages. Study-wide context: T cells yielded about one barcoded beta molecule per two cells through template switching.

The germline V and J ends were trimmed by 0 bases and 3 bases, with 11 bases remaining between them. CDR1 and CDR2 (germline): MGHRA, YSYEKL. This CDR3 comprises 15 residues. Only one count was recorded for this clonotype. Using a J-beta primer mix together with a sample-barcoded 5' primer, a second PCR was run for about 7 to 12 cycles. A single record per CDR3 protein comes from TCRdb applying MiXCR to the 5' RACE reads. The sample lists 1.2 million to 1.5 million distinct CDR3 sequences; roughly 60% were seen once. The sequence derives from a man aged 18 to 29 in good health. J is TRBJ1-2 and V is TRBV4-1; D is uncertain. The sample was blood. The CDR3 reads CASSQDDWPYYGYTF. Written as DNA, the CDR3 is TGCGCCAGCAGCCAAGATGACTGGCCGTACTATGGCTACACCTTC.